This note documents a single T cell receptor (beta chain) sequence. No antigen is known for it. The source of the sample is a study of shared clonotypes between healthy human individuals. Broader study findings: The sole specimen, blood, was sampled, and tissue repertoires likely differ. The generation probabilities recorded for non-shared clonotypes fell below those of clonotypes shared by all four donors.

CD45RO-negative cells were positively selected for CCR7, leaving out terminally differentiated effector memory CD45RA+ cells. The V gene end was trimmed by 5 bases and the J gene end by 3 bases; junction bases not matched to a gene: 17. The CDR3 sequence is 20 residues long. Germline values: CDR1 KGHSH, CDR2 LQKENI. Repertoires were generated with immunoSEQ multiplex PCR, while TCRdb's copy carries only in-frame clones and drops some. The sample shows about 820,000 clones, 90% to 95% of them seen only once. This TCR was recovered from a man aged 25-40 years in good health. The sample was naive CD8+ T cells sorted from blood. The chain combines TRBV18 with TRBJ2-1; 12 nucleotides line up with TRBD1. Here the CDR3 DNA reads TGTGCCAGCTCATACCGGGACAGGGGGCGCAGATCCGGGAGCTACAATGAGCAGTTCTTC. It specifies CASSYRDRGRRSGSYNEQFF.